The 19 T cell receptor beta chains given below trace back to one sample, sequenced in a study of regulatory T cells in long-lasting Graves disease (dated by TCRdb to about 2021). The library was generated by multiplex PCR. The sequencing machine was an Illumina HiSeq 4000. CDR3 regions were amplified by Arm-PCR with iRepertoire HTBI primers to construct TCR beta libraries. TCRdb reprocessing: public reads trimmed at Q25 with fastp, clones called with MiXCR, in-frame beta chains kept. A single entry per CDR3 protein holds the most common genes and DNA from its merged rows. The sample table holds 450,000 to 650,000 distinct CDR3 sequences, of which around 16% were seen once. Together, the top ten hold around 25% of the sample. According to the study, the label for this sample's time point signals: newly diagnosed GD, antithyroid drugs for less than 3 months. For both TCR sequencing and RNA sequencing, RNA was extracted from PBMCs in TRIzol.

These sequences were also reported in another study, on T cells in Graves' hyperthyroidism and ophthalmopathy.

The sequenced sample was peripheral blood mononuclear cells (PBMCs), obtained at new diagnosis, from a patient treated with antithyroid drugs. These receptor sequences come from a woman aged 35-65 years with Graves disease. Donor details come from another sample of the same person, matched by shared clones.

This clonotype showed up just a few times. The J gene is TRBJ2-7, the V gene TRBV20-1; 10 bases align to TRBD2. The CDR3 spans 15 residues. V was clipped by 3 bases and J by 6 bases; unmatched bases: 11. CDR1 and CDR2 from the germline V gene are DFQATT and SNEGSKA (reference sequence). The CDR3 region has the DNA TGCAGTGCTAGGGGACTAGCGATGGGGAATATCGAGCAGTACTTC. Translated, it gives CSARGLAMGNIEQYF.

The V gene is TRBV24-1, the J gene TRBJ2-3; D might be TRBD2 (6 bases). V was clipped by 5 bases and J by 6 bases, with 8 bases between them. This CDR3 comprises 12 residues. Germline V gene sequence: CDR1 KGHDR, CDR2 SFDVKD. Here the CDR3 DNA reads TGTGCCACCAGTGGCAGCGGGGATACGCAGTATTTT. Amino acid sequence: CATSGSGDTQYF.

Remarks on this clonotype: A much larger clone is a single base away; this may be a read error. This chain joins TRBV12-3 or TRBV12-4 and TRBJ1-1; 8 bases match TRBD1. The CDR3 runs 16 residues. In DNA, the CDR3 is TGTGCCAGCGGTTTATTCCAGGGACAGGATACCACTGAAGCTTTCTTT. As protein: CASGLFQGQDTTEAFF.

CDR3 protein: CASSSVVDSGANVLTF. The CDR3 DNA is TGTGCCAGCAGCTCGGTAGTCGACTCTGGGGCCAACGTCCTGACTTTC. V is TRBV5-4 and J is TRBJ2-6; no firm D call. Trimming removed 3 bases at V and 0 bases at J, with 10 bases between. Germline CDR1 SGHNT, CDR2 YYREEE (reference sequence). The CDR3 totals 16 residues.

This clonotype was seen at least ten times. The genes are TRBV5-1 and TRBJ2-1; the D gene is possibly TRBD2 (5 bases). The CDR3 runs 15 residues. Per germline, CDR1 SGHRS and CDR2 YFSETQ. The V and J ends lost 5 bases and 0 bases respectively, with 12 bases between them. The CDR3, as DNA: TGCGCCAGCAGACTCGGGGAGAGCTCCTACAATGAGCAGTTCTTC. Protein sequence: CASRLGESSYNEQFF.

The rearrangement uses TRBV24-1 and TRBJ2-1, with 10 bases that match TRBD1. Germline CDR1 KGHDR, CDR2 SFDVKD. This CDR3 is 15 amino acids long. Trimming at V came to 4 bases and at J to 8 bases, leaving 7 bases not matched to a gene. In DNA, the CDR3 is TGTGCCACCAGTGACCCGGGACAGGGGTCCTATGAGCAGTTCTTC. This gives the protein CATSDPGQGSYEQFF.

The chain recombines TRBV6-1 with TRBJ2-7; D could derive from TRBD1 or TRBD2 (7 bases each). The CDR3 sequence is 13 residues long. V was shortened by 8 bases and J by 5 bases, with 16 bases between the two germline ends. In germline, CDR1 is MNHNS, CDR2 SASEGT. CDR3 in DNA: TGTGCCAGCCGGACGACAGGGAGGGACGAGCAGTACTTC. This encodes CASRTTGRDEQYF.

The J gene is TRBJ2-3, the V gene TRBV29-1, with 7 bases matching TRBD1. CDR1 SQVTM and CDR2 ANQGSEA come from the germline V gene. V shed 5 bases, J shed 1 base, and the junction held 9 bases outside the gene matches. There are 15 residues in the CDR3. CDR3 region: CSVPLTGYGTDTQYF. The CDR3 DNA is TGCAGCGTTCCCTTGACAGGGTACGGCACAGATACGCAGTATTTT.

This clonotype was seen more than once but under ten times. Given a much more abundant clone one base away, this may be a read error. This chain uses TRBV11-1 with TRBJ2-3; tentatively, D is TRBD1 (5 bases). The V gene lost 0 bases and the J gene lost 2 bases, with 9 bases spanning the gap. CDR1 SGHAT and CDR2 FQDESV come from the germline V gene (reference sequence). This CDR3 is 15 amino acids long. CDR3 protein: CASSLAGPNTDTQYF. The CDR3 nucleotides read TGTGCCAGCAGCTTAGCGGGGCCTAACACAGATACGCAGTATTTT.

This clonotype was found a few times. The chain employs TRBV7-8 and TRBJ1-1; D not resolved. The CDR3 has 16 amino acids. V gave up 2 bases and J gave up 6 bases, with 19 bases separating them. Germline CDR1 SGHVS, CDR2 FQNEAQ. The CDR3: CASSLSPLRVSSEAFF. CDR3 sequence (DNA): TGTGCCAGCAGCTTATCCCCCTTAAGGGTTTCCTCTGAAGCTTTCTTT.

This clonotype was seen at least ten times. The chain is built from TRBV18 and TRBJ2-1; tentatively, D is TRBD2 (5 bases). The CDR3 has 14 amino acids. The germline gives CDR1 KGHSH, CDR2 LQKENI. V lost 5 bases, J lost 3 bases, and 11 bases lay in between. In DNA, the CDR3 is TGTGCCAGCTCATTAAACGACTACTACAATGAGCAGTTCTTC. This translates into CASSLNDYYNEQFF.

This clonotype has more than one count but fewer than ten. J is TRBJ1-2 and V is TRBV16; D is undetermined. The CDR3 sequence is 14 residues long. Deletions cut 2 bases from V and 2 bases from J, with 9 bases between. The germline gives CDR1 KGHSY, CDR2 FQNENV. The CDR3 region has the DNA TGTGCCAGCAGCCAAGTGGCGCAGAACTATGGCTACACCTTC. It encodes CASSQVAQNYGYTF.

This clonotype was recorded at least ten times. This rearrangement joins TRBV11-2 to TRBJ1-1; the D gene is possibly TRBD1 (5 bases). CDR1 SGHAT and CDR2 FQNNGV come from the germline V gene. V lost 1 base, J lost 14 bases, and 17 bases lay in between. The CDR3 contains 13 residues. CDR3 amino acids: CASSLAGQPIRFF. The CDR3 DNA reads TGTGCCAGCAGCTTAGCAGGACAACCGATTCGATTCTTT.

The chain has TRBV6-1 and TRBJ2-1, with 9 positions matching TRBD2. Germline CDR1 is MNHNS and CDR2 is SASEGT. The CDR3 consists of 15 residues. V lost 6 bases to trimming and J lost 10 bases; unmatched junction nucleotides: 13. The CDR3 region is CASRVGGGATGEQFF. In DNA, the CDR3 is TGTGCCAGCAGGGTTGGCGGGGGGGCGACTGGCGAGCAGTTCTTC.

This clonotype came up a few times. V usage is TRBV27 and J usage is TRBJ1-2, with 8 bases lining up with TRBD1. Germline V CDR1 and CDR2: MNHEY, SMNVEV (reference sequence). J was trimmed by 8 bases and V by 5 bases; bases with no gene match: 10. The length of the CDR3 is 14 residues. CDR3 residues: CASSPQGGTEGYTF. Written as DNA, the CDR3 is TGTGCCAGCAGTCCACAGGGGGGCACGGAGGGCTACACCTTC.

This clonotype was seen at least ten times. The chain employs TRBV6-1 and TRBJ1-2; 9 positions agree with TRBD1. J gave up 8 bases and V 5 bases, and 15 bases lay outside the gene matches. This CDR3 is built from 16 residues. Per the germline V gene, CDR1 is MNHNS and CDR2 is SASEGT. CDR3 region: CASSNLPGQGSYGYTF. CDR3 sequence (DNA): TGTGCCAGCAGTAACCTACCGGGACAGGGATCGTACGGCTACACCTTC.

This clonotype appeared many times. The CDR3 loop reads CASSRGSTEAFF. CDR3 DNA sequence: TGTGCCAGCAGTCGAGGGTCCACTGAAGCTTTCTTT. J is TRBJ1-1 and V is TRBV12-3 or TRBV12-4; D unresolved. This CDR3 is 12 amino acids long. The V end was cut by 5 bases, the J end by 4 bases, with 8 bases between.

This clonotype appeared many times. The J gene is TRBJ2-2, the V gene TRBV2; the D gene could be TRBD1 or TRBD2 (5 bases each). V lost 4 bases, J lost 0 bases, and 6 bases lay in between. The CDR3 is made up of 14 amino acids. Germline V gives CDR1 SNHLY, CDR2 FYNNEI. CDR3 residues: CASSGGSNTGELFF. CDR3 nucleotides: TGTGCCAGCAGTGGGGGGTCGAACACCGGGGAGCTGTTTTTT. The entire variable domain, with the rest obtained from reference TRBV2 and TRBJ2-2, is as follows: EPEVTQTPSHQVTQMGQEVILRCVPISNHLYFYWYRQILGQKVEFLVSFYNNEISEKSEIFDDQFSVERPDGSNFTLKIRSTKLEDSAMYFCASSGGSNTGELFFGEGSRLTVL.

This clonotype was seen at least ten times. The chain uses TRBV6-1 and TRBJ1-1; no firm D call. CDR1 and CDR2 (germline): MNHNS, SASEGT. This CDR3 spans 15 amino acids. Deletions cut 6 bases from V and 4 bases from J, with 18 bases between. In DNA, the CDR3 is TGTGCCAGCAGCCCCCGTCCGTCGGGATTCACTGAAGCTTTCTTT. It translates to CASSPRPSGFTEAFF.